This T cell receptor beta chain was recovered during a study of cytomegalovirus exposure and HLA in healthy donors. Primers for the PCR totalled 60 Vbeta and 13 Jbeta. The table came from immunoSEQ multiplex PCR; TCRdb's copy has only in-frame clones and leaves some out. The table lists around 190,000 clones, about four fifths of them singletons, with approximately 2.6% in the top ten. The germline V and J ends were trimmed by 6 bases and 4 bases, with 10 bases remaining between them. The CDR3 contains 13 residues. Germline lookup yields CDR1 LNHNV and CDR2 YYDKDF (reference sequence). Sequencing was performed on PBMCs. This receptor was identified in a female donor in good health and CMV-seronegative. This chain connects TRBV15 to TRBJ1-5; TRBD1 might be the D (5 bases). The CDR3 DNA is TGTGCCACCAGGGCAGGGACTAATCAGCCCCAGCATTTT. It codes for CATRAGTNQPQHF. The full variable domain, its missing parts supplied by reference TRBV15 and TRBJ1-5, is DAMVIQNPRYQVTQFGKPVTLSCSQTLNHNVMYWYQQKSSQAPKLLFHYYDKDFNNEADTPDNFQSRRPNTSFCFLDIRSPGLGDTAMYLCATRAGTNQPQHFGDGTRLSIL.